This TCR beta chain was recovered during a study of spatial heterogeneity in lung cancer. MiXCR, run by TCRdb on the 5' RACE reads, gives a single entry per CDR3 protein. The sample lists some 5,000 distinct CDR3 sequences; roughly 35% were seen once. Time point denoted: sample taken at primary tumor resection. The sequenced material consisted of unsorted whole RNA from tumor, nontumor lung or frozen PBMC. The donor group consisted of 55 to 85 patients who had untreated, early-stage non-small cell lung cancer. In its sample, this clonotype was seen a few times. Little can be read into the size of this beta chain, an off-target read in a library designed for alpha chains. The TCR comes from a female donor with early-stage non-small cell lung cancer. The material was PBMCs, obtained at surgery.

The CDR3 loop reads CASSSQAGLEADTQYF. In DNA, the CDR3 is TGTGCCAGCAGCTCTCAGGCGGGACTAGAAGCAGATACGCAGTATTTT. This chain links TRBV7-8 with TRBJ2-3, with TRBD2 identical over 8 bases. Germline V gives CDR1 SGHVS, CDR2 FQNEAQ. Trimming removed 4 bases from V and 4 bases from J; junction bases left unmatched: 10. The CDR3 is 16 residues long.